Sequencing of this T cell receptor (beta chain) was carried out in a study of T-cell reconstitution after alpha-beta-depleted transplantation in children. Per germline, CDR1 MDHEN and CDR2 SYDVKM. Trimming stripped 6 bases from V and 2 bases from J, with 13 bases between. The CDR3 runs to 14 residues. Study findings and constraints: At around two months after transplant, the alpha-beta T cells were reportedly derived from several hundred expanded clones that came from non-depleted graft cells.

The TCRbeta library was prepared with unique molecular identifiers. TCRdb re-called the PCR reads with MiXCR, one entry per CDR3 protein. The sample shows around 300,000 distinct CDR3 sequences, around 10% of them seen only once. This clonotype has a count of ten or more. Its antigen remains unknown. This sequence originates from a male patient between 2 and 10 years old who had a stem cell transplant for chronic granulomatous disease, so the T cells may come from the graft donor. Sequencing was performed on peripheral blood, taken 180 days after TCRalphabeta/CD19-depleted stem cell transplant. The chain couples TRBV28 to TRBJ1-1, with a possible D match to TRBD1 (5 bases). CDR3 loop: CASRQGDLNTEAFF. Here the CDR3 DNA reads TGTGCCAGCAGACAAGGGGATTTAAACACTGAAGCTTTCTTT.